Listed below are T cell receptor beta chains from one sample, sequenced in a study of cytomegalovirus exposure and HLA in healthy donors. The table came from immunoSEQ multiplex PCR; TCRdb's copy has only in-frame clones and leaves some out. This sample carries around 70,000 clones, with roughly 1.7% going to the ten biggest clones. The source material was PBMCs. The receptors originated from a woman aged 25 to 39 in good health and CMV-seronegative. Each CDR3 is given with its conserved first and last residue. Fields, in order: J gene, D gene, V gene, CDR3 length, CDR3 protein, CDR3 DNA. The D gene is left open where the match is weak.

TRBJ2-3 TRBD2 TRBV5-1 16 CASSSQVLAGSGKQYF TGCGCCAGCAGCTCCCAAGTACTAGCGGGAAGTGGCAAGCAGTATTTT
TRBJ1-5 - TRBV2 16 CASSEWAGNGNQPQHF TGTGCCAGCAGTGAATGGGCAGGTAATGGCAATCAGCCCCAGCATTTT
TRBJ1-5 - TRBV28 14 CASSSQGYEQPQHF TGTGCCAGCAGTTCTCAGGGGTATGAGCAGCCCCAGCATTTT
TRBJ1-2 - TRBV27 12 CATLGANYGYTF TGTGCCACTTTGGGAGCGAACTATGGCTACACCTTC
TRBJ1-6 - TRBV18 15 CASSPGVAGNSPLHF TGTGCCAGCTCACCGGGTGTGGCAGGGAATTCACCCCTCCACTTT
TRBJ2-1 TRBD2 TRBV5-1 15 CASSLMSGRYNEQFF TGCGCCAGCAGCTTGATGAGCGGGAGGTATAATGAGCAGTTCTTC
TRBJ2-1 - TRBV7-9 12 CASSSQNNEQFF TGTGCCAGCAGCTCACAGAACAATGAGCAGTTCTTC
TRBJ2-7 TRBD2 TRBV4-2 16 CASSQVGSGSVDEQYF TGTGCCAGCAGCCAAGTCGGCAGCGGGAGCGTAGACGAGCAGTACTTC
TRBJ1-3 - TRBV4-2 17 CASSHEQGLSSGNTIYF TGTGCCAGCAGCCATGAGCAGGGCCTGAGCTCTGGAAACACCATATATTTT
TRBJ2-7 - TRBV29-1 13 CSVGSGWDYEQYF TGCAGCGTTGGTTCGGGGTGGGACTACGAGCAGTACTTC
TRBJ2-3 - TRBV6-1 13 CASSEIRTDTQYF TGTGCCAGCAGTGAAATACGGACAGATACGCAGTATTTT
TRBJ2-2 - TRBV7-9 14 CASSPDLPGGELFF TGTGCCAGCAGCCCCGACCTACCAGGCGGGGAGCTGTTTTTT
TRBJ1-6 - TRBV27 14 CASSLYYGNSPLHF TGTGCCAGCAGTTTATACTACGGGAATTCACCCCTCCACTTT
TRBJ2-1 - TRBV30 11 CAWNRRNEQFF TGTGCCTGGAATCGGCGGAACGAGCAGTTCTTC
TRBJ1-5 TRBD1 TRBV19 16 CASSIYGTVRNQPQHF TGTGCCAGTAGTATATATGGGACAGTCCGCAATCAGCCCCAGCATTTT
TRBJ1-4 TRBD1 TRBV6-5 14 CASSSGQVEEKLFF TGTGCCAGCAGTTCGGGACAGGTTGAAGAAAAACTGTTTTTT
TRBJ1-5 - TRBV27 16 CASSLWGPNSNQPQHF TGTGCCAGCAGTTTATGGGGGCCTAATAGCAATCAGCCCCAGCATTTT
TRBJ2-5 - TRBV5-6 16 CASSTNQGAGRETQYF TGTGCCAGCAGCACCAACCAAGGCGCAGGGAGGGAGACCCAGTACTTC
TRBJ1-5 TRBD1 TRBV6-6 14 CASLGQGIHQPQHF TGTGCCAGCCTGGGACAGGGCATACATCAGCCCCAGCATTTT
TRBJ2-1 - TRBV5-1 14 CASGEGGGPREQFF TGCGCCAGCGGAGAAGGGGGAGGGCCACGTGAGCAGTTCTTC
TRBJ2-3 TRBD2 TRBV6-1 14 CASDGAGAVDTQYF TGTGCCTCCGACGGAGCGGGGGCGGTGGATACGCAGTATTTT
TRBJ2-7 - TRBV5-4 14 CASSLDPGTYEQYF TGTGCCAGCAGCTTGGACCCGGGAACCTACGAGCAGTACTTC
TRBJ2-2 TRBD2 TRBV7-8 16 CASSLALAGVAGELFF TGTGCCAGCAGCTTAGCTCTAGCGGGAGTGGCCGGGGAGCTGTTTTTT
TRBJ2-2 - TRBV9 12 CASSGHTGELFF TGTGCCAGCAGCGGTCATACCGGGGAGCTGTTTTTT
TRBJ2-2 - TRBV27 14 CASSYLGGTGELFF TGTGCCAGCAGTTACCTAGGTGGCACCGGGGAGCTGTTTTTT
TRBJ2-7 - TRBV7-9 14 CASSSDWVAYEQYF TGTGCCAGCAGCTCAGACTGGGTCGCCTACGAGCAGTACTTC
TRBJ2-7 TRBD1 TRBV28 15 CASRPLTGGASEQYF TGTGCCAGCAGACCCCTGACAGGGGGCGCCTCCGAGCAGTACTTC
TRBJ1-5 - TRBV6-5 13 CASRAGVGQPQHF TGTGCCAGCAGGGCAGGGGTAGGGCAGCCCCAGCATTTT
TRBJ2-7 - TRBV5-4 12 CASSLHRAEQYF TGTGCCAGCAGCTTGCACCGAGCCGAGCAGTACTTC
TRBJ2-7 - TRBV25-1 16 CASSGRTEGPVYEQYF TGTGCCAGCAGTGGCCGGACGGAGGGGCCTGTCTACGAGCAGTACTTC
TRBJ1-4 TRBD1 TRBV5-6 13 CASGRDRGEKLFF TGTGCCAGCGGCCGGGACAGGGGAGAAAAACTGTTTTTT
TRBJ1-1 - TRBV18 13 CASSPIGGLEAFF TGTGCCAGCTCACCTATCGGGGGACTTGAAGCTTTCTTT
TRBJ2-5 - TRBV19 15 CASSIVRRETETQYF TGTGCCAGTAGTATTGTGAGGAGGGAAACAGAGACCCAGTACTTC
TRBJ1-5 - TRBV19 17 CASSLQTGVNSNQPQHF TGTGCCAGTAGTCTTCAGACAGGAGTTAATAGCAATCAGCCCCAGCATTTT
TRBJ2-7 - TRBV5-1 15 CASSLGAALTYEQYF TGCGCCAGCAGCTTGGGTGCGGCTTTAACCTACGAGCAGTACTTC
TRBJ2-2 - TRBV5-1 16 CASSLAGGTNTGELFF TGCGCCAGCAGCTTGGCTGGAGGGACGAACACCGGGGAGCTGTTTTTT
TRBJ1-4 - TRBV19 15 CASSPLAGKIEKLFF TGTGCCAGTAGCCCTCTGGCAGGGAAGATAGAAAAACTGTTTTTT
TRBJ1-1 - TRBV21-1 11 CALSRETEAFF TGTGCCTTATCCCGGGAGACTGAAGCTTTCTTT
TRBJ1-1 - TRBV6-5 13 CASSKTQDYEAFF TGTGCCAGCAGCAAAACACAGGATTATGAAGCTTTCTTT
TRBJ1-5 - TRBV19 14 CASSIVGVDQPQHF TGTGCCAGTAGTATAGTAGGGGTAGATCAGCCCCAGCATTTT
TRBJ2-1 TRBD2 TRBV4-1 15 CASSPGTSSYNEQFF TGCGCCAGCAGCCCCGGGACTAGCTCCTACAATGAGCAGTTCTTC
TRBJ1-1 - TRBV4-3 13 CASSQEGGGEAFF TGCGCCAGCAGCCAAGAGGGTGGCGGTGAAGCTTTCTTT
TRBJ1-3 TRBD1 TRBV4-2 15 CASSLGAGGMDTIYF TGTGCCAGCAGCCTTGGGGCAGGGGGCATGGACACCATATATTTT
TRBJ2-5 - TRBV30 11 CAWSVRVTQYF TGTGCCTGGAGTGTACGGGTGACCCAGTACTTC
TRBJ1-4 - TRBV4-1 16 CASSQEEGDTNEKLFF TGCGCCAGCAGCCAAGAGGAAGGGGATACTAATGAAAAACTGTTTTTT
TRBJ1-6 - TRBV5-6 17 CASSLRTQSSYNSPLHF TGTGCCAGCAGCCTAAGAACCCAAAGCTCCTATAATTCACCCCTCCACTTT
TRBJ1-6 - TRBV6-5 15 CASSYSSGLNSPLHF TGTGCCAGCAGTTACTCGTCAGGGTTGAATTCACCCCTCCACTTT
TRBJ1-5 TRBD1 TRBV28 15 CASRSGTGHNQPQHF TGTGCCAGCAGGTCCGGGACAGGGCACAATCAGCCCCAGCATTTT
TRBJ1-2 - TRBV5-1 15 CASSLYASLNYGYTF TGCGCCAGCAGCTTGTATGCCAGTCTCAACTATGGCTACACCTTC